This T cell receptor beta chain emerged from a study of cytomegalovirus exposure and HLA in healthy donors. Overall study results and limits: The records held CMV serostatus as the only immune exposure information.

As for this clone: The antigen remains unidentified.

Use of 60 Vbeta and 13 Jbeta primers characterized the PCR. TCRdb keeps only in-frame clones here, not all; method: immunoSEQ multiplex PCR. Counted here are approximately 180,000 clones, more than 75% occurring once; the ten biggest clones make up more than 1.5%. There are 13 residues in the CDR3. Germline CDR1 and CDR2: ENHRY and SYGVKD. J is TRBJ2-5 and V is TRBV10-3, with D maybe TRBD1 (6 bases). The J call may be incorrect, as the DNA end agrees better with TRBJ2-7. This clonotype originated in a woman aged 18-29 years in good health and CMV-seronegative. Sequenced: PBMCs. In DNA, the CDR3 is TGTGCCATCAGTAGGACAGATTCCTACGAGCAGTACTTC. Translating it yields CAISRTDSYEQYF.